Following are 2 T cell receptor beta chains from one sample sequenced in a study of T cell responses to AZD1222 COVID-19 vaccine. Measured with immunoSEQ multiplex PCR; TCRdb has only the in-frame clones, and not every one. The profile shows tens of thousands of clones, roughly nine tenths of them singletons. The sample in question was peripheral blood, obtained on day 0 of AZD1222 vaccination. These receptors were taken from an adult in good health.

The chain carries TRBV20-1 and TRBJ1-1, with 7 nucleotides matching TRBD1. V was clipped by 6 bases and J by 6 bases; unmatched bases: 1. The germline V gene has CDR1 DFQATT and CDR2 SNEGSKA (reference sequence). This CDR3 is 10 amino acids long. For the CDR3, the DNA is TGCAGTGCCACAGGGGCTGAAGCTTTCTTT. Encoded protein: CSATGAEAFF.

The V and J genes are TRBV19 and TRBJ2-3, with D perhaps TRBD1 (5 bases). Per germline, CDR1 LNHDA and CDR2 SQIVND (reference sequence). V was clipped by 6 bases and J by 1 base, with 11 bases between them. This CDR3 region has 14 residues. The CDR3 is CASSLGARTDTQYF. The CDR3 nucleotides are TGTGCCAGTAGCTTAGGGGCTCGCACAGATACGCAGTATTTT.